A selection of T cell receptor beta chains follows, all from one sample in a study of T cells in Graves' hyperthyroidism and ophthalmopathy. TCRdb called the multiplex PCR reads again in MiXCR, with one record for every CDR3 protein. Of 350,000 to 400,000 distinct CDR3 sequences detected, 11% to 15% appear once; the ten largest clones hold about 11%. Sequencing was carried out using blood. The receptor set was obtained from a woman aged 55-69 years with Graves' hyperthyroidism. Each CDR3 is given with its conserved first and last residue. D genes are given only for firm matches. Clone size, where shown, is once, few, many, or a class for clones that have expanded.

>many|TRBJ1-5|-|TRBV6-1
TGTGCCAGCAGCCCCAAGCACCTGAGGACCACGAGGGGCAATCAGCCCCAGCATTTT
CASSPKHLRTTRGNQPQHF
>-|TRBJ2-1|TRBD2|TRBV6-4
TGTGCCAGCACCGCACGCGTGCCTTCGGGACTAGCGGTATATGAGCAGTTCTTC
CASTARVPSGLAVYEQFF
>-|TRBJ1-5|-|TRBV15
TGTGCCACCAGCACCGCCCGCTATCAGCCCCAGCATTTT
CATSTARYQPQHF
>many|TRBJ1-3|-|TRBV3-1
TGTGCCAGCAGCCAAGGAGGGGCTGGAAACACCATATATTTT
CASSQGGAGNTIYF
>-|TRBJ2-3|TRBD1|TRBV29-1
TGCAGCGTGGACAGGGGGCGCACAGATACGCAGTATTTT
CSVDRGRTDTQYF
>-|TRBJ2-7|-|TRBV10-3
TGTGCCATCAGTGACACCGGGTCGATCTACGAGCAGTACTTC
CAISDTGSIYEQYF
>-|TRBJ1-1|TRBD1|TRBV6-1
TGTGCCAGCACAGACAGGGGATCACGGGACACTGAAGCTTTCTTT
CASTDRGSRDTEAFF
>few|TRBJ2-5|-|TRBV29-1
TGCAGCGTTGATAAGGCTGTAGGGTTGGGAGAGACCCAGTACTTC
CSVDKAVGLGETQYF
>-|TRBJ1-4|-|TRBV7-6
TGTGCCAGCAGCTTAGGATTCAGGGCGGGCGAAAAACTGTTTTTT
CASSLGFRAGEKLFF
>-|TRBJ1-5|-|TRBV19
TGTGCCAGTAGTCCGAAGCCTGGGACCATCGGGGGGCCCCAGCATTTT
CASSPKPGTIGGPQHF
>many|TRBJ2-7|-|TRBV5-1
TGCGCCAGCAGCGGCGGTCCCTCCTACGAGCAGTACTTC
CASSGGPSYEQYF
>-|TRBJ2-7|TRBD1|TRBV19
TGTGCCAGTTCCGCCGACAGGGAATACGAGCAGTACTTC
CASSADREYEQYF
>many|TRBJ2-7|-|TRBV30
TGTGCCTGGAGTGGCCGACAGGCCGAGCAGTACTTC
CAWSGRQAEQYF
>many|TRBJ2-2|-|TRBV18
TGTGCCAGCTCACCACCCGAGTTCAGACAGGAGCTGTTTTTT
CASSPPEFRQELFF
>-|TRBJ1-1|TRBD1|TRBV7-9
TGTGCCAGCAGCTTAATACAGGGGGACACTGAAGCTTTCTTT
CASSLIQGDTEAFF
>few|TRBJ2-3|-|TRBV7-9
TGTGCCAGCAGGGCCCGCCGGGCGGGCACCACAGATACGCAGTATTTT
CASRARRAGTTDTQYF
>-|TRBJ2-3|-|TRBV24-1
TGTGCCACCAGTGATTCCAAGGGATCCACAGATACGCAGTATTTT
CATSDSKGSTDTQYF
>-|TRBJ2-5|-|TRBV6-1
TGTGCCAGCAGCCAGGACAGATATAAAATGTACTTC
CASSQDRYKMYF
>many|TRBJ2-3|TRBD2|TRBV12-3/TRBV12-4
TGTGCCAGCAGTCAACATAGGGGACTAGCAGCGGATACGCAGTATTTT
CASSQHRGLAADTQYF
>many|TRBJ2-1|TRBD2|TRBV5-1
TGCGCCAGCAGCCCCTACGGGACTAGCTCCTACAATGAGCAGTTCTTC
CASSPYGTSSYNEQFF
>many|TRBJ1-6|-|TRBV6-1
TGTGCCAGCAGCCTCGGACAAGGGAATTCACCCCTCCACTTT
CASSLGQGNSPLHF
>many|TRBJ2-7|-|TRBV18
TGTGCCAGCTCACCCCCGGGATATGTTTACGAGCAGTACTTC
CASSPPGYVYEQYF
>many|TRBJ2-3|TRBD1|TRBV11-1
TGTGCCAGCAGCGCGGGACAGGGTGGAACAGATACGCAGTATTTT
CASSAGQGGTDTQYF
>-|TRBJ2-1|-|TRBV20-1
TGCAGTGCAACCGGACAGCCAAGCTCCTACAATGAGCAGTTCTTC
CSATGQPSSYNEQFF
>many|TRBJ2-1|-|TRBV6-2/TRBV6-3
TGTGCCAGCAGTTACCACAGCTCCTACAATGAGCAGTTCTTC
CASSYHSSYNEQFF
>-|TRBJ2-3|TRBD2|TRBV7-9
TGTGCCAGCAGCCCGACGGGGATCCTAGCGGGAGGGTCGGCAGATACGCAGTATTTT
CASSPTGILAGGSADTQYF
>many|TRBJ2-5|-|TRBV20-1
TGCAGTGCCACATCGGTGGAGGAGACCCAGTACTTC
CSATSVEETQYF
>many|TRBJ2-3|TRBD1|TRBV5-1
TGCGCCAGCAGCTTAACCGGGACAGGAGGTACAGATACGCAGTATTTT
CASSLTGTGGTDTQYF
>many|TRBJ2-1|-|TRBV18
TGTGCCAGCTCACCCGGGACGCCGAGCTCCTACAATGAGCAGTTCTTC
CASSPGTPSSYNEQFF
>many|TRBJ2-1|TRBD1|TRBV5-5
TGTGCCAGCAGCCGAATATTACAGGGGGTATCCTACAATGAGCAGTTCTTC
CASSRILQGVSYNEQFF
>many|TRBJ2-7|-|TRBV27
TGTGCCAGCAGTTTATCCACGGGCAACGAGCAGTACTTC
CASSLSTGNEQYF
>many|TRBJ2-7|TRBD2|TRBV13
TGTGCCAGCAGAATTAGCGGGAGGAAATACGAGCAGTACTTC
CASRISGRKYEQYF
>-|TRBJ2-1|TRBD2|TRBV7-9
TGTGCCAGCAGCCGGACTAGCGGCGAGCAGTTCTTC
CASSRTSGEQFF
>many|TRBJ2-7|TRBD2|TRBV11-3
TGTGCCAGCAGCTCGGGACTACGCCTCTCCTACGAGCAGTACTTC
CASSSGLRLSYEQYF
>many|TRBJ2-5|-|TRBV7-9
TGTGCCAGCAGCTCACTAGAGCAGGAGACCCAGTACTTC
CASSSLEQETQYF
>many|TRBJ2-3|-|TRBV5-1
TGCGCCAGCAGCCTCGGGGACTTGATGTCTACTGATACGCAGTATTTT
CASSLGDLMSTDTQYF